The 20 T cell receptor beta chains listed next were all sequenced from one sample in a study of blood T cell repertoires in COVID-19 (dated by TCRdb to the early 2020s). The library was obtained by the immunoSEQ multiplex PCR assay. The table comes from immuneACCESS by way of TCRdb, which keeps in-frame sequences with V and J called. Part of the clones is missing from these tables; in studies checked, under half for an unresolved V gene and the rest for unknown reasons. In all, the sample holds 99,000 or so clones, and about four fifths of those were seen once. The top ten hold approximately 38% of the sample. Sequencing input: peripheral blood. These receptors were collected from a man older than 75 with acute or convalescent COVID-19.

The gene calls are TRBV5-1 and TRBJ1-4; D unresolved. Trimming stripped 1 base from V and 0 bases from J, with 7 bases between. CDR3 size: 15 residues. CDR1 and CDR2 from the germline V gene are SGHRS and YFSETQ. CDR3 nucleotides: TGCGCCAGCAGCTTGCCGGGGTCAACTAATGAAAAACTGTTTTTT. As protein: CASSLPGSTNEKLFF.

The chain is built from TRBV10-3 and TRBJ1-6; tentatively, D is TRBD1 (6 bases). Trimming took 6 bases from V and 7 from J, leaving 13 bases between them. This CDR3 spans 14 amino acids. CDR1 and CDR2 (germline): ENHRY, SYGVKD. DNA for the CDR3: TGTGCCATCAGACAACAGGGATTGAATTCACCCCTCCACTTT. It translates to CAIRQQGLNSPLHF.

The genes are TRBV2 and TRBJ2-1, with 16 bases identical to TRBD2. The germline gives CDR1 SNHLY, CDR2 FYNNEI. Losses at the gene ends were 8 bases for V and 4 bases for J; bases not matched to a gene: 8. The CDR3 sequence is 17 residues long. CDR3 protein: CASFGTSGRALYNEQFF. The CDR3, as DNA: TGTGCCAGCTTCGGGACTAGCGGGAGGGCCCTTTACAATGAGCAGTTCTTC.

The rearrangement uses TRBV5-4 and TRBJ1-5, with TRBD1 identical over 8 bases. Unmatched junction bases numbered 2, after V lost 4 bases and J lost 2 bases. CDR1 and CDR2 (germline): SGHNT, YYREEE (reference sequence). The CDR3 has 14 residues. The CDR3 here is CASSPDRGNQPQHF. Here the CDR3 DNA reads TGTGCCAGCAGCCCGGACAGGGGCAATCAGCCCCAGCATTTT.

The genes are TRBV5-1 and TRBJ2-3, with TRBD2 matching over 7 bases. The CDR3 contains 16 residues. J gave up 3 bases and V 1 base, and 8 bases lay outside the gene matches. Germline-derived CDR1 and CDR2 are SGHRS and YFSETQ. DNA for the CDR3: TGCGCCAGCAGCTTGCCTAGCGGAGCCCAAACAGATACGCAGTATTTT. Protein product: CASSLPSGAQTDTQYF.

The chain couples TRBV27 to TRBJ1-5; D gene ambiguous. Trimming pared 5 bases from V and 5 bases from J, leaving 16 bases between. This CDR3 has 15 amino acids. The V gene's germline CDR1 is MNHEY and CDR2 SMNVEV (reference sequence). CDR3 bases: TGTGCCAGCAGTACTGGGGAGAGGCGGTATCAGCCCCAGCATTTT. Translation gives CASSTGERRYQPQHF.

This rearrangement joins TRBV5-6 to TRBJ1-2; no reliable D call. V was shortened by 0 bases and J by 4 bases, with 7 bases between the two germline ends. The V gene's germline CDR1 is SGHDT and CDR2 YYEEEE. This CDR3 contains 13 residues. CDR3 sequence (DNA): TGTGCCAGCAGCTTGGGAGGGTTCTATGGCTACACCTTC. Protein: CASSLGGFYGYTF.

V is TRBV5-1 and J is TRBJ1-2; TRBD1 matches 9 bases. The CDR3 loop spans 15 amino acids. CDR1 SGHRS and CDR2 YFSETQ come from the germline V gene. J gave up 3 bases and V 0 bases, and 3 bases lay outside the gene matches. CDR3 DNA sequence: TGCGCCAGCAGCTTGGCGGGACAGGGTGACTATGGCTACACCTTC. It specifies CASSLAGQGDYGYTF.

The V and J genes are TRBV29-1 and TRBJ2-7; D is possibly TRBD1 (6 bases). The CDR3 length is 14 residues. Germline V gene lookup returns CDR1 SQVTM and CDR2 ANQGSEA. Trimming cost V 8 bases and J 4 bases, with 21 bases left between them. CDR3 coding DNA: TGCAGCATAATGACAGGACGAGAGATTTACGAGCAGTACTTC. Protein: CSIMTGREIYEQYF.

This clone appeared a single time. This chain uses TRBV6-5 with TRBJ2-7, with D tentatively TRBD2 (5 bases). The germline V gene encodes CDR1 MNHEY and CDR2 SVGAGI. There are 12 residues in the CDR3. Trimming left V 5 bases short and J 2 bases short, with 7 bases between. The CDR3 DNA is TGTGCCAGCAGTAGCGGTACCTACGAGCAGTACTTC. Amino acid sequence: CASSSGTYEQYF.

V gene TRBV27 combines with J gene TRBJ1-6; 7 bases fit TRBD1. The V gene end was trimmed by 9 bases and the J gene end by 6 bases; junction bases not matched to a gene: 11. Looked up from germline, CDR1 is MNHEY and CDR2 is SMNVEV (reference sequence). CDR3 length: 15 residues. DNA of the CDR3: TGTGCCAGTCGGACAGGCTCAAGTCCTAATTCACCCCTCCACTTT. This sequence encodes CASRTGSSPNSPLHF.

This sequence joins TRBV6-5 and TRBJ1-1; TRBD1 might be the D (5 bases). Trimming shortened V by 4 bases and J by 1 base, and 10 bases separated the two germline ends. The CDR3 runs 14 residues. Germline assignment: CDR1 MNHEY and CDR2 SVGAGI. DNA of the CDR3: TGTGCCAGCAGTTTTGGCGGGGGGAACACTGAAGCTTTCTTT. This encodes CASSFGGGNTEAFF.

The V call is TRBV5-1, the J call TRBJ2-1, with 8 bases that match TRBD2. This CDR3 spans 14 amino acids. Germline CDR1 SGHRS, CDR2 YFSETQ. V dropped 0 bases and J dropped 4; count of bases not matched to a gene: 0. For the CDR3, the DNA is TGCGCCAGCAGCTTGGGACTAGCGTACAATGAGCAGTTCTTC. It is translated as CASSLGLAYNEQFF.

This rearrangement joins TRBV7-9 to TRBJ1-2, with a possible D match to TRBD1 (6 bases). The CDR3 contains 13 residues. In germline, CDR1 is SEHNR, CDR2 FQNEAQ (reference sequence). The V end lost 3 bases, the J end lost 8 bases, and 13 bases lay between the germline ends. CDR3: CASSFLQGRGYTF. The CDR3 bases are TGTGCCAGCAGCTTTTTACAGGGCCGGGGCTACACCTTC.

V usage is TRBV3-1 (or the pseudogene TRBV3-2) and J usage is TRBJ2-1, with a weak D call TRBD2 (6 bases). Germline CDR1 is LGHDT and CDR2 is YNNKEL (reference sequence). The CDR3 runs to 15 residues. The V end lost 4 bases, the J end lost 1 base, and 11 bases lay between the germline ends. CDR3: CASSPTRGSYNEQFF. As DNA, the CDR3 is TGTGCCAGCAGCCCGACTAGAGGATCCTACAATGAGCAGTTCTTC.

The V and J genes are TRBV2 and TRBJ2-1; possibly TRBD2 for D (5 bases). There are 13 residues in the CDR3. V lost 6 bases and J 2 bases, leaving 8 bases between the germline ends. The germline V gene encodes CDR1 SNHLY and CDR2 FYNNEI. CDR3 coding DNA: TGTGCCAGCAGGGCGCGGGCCTACAATGAGCAGTTCTTC. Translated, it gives CASRARAYNEQFF. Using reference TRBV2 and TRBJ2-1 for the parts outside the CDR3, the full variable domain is EPEVTQTPSHQVTQMGQEVILRCVPISNHLYFYWYRQILGQKVEFLVSFYNNEISEKSEIFDDQFSVERPDGSNFTLKIRSTKLEDSAMYFCASRARAYNEQFFGPGTRLTVL.

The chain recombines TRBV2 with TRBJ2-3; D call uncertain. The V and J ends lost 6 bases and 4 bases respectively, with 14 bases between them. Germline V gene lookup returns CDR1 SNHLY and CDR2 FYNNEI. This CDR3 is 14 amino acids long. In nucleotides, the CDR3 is TGTGCCAGCAGCCGAGTCGTTTCCTCAGATACGCAGTATTTT. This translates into CASSRVVSSDTQYF.

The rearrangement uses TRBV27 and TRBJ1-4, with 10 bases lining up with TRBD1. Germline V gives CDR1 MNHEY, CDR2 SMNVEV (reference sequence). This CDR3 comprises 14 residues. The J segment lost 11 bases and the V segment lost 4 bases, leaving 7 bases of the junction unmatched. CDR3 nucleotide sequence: TGTGCCAGCAGTTATGGGACAGGGGCTGGGAAACTGTTTTTT. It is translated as CASSYGTGAGKLFF.

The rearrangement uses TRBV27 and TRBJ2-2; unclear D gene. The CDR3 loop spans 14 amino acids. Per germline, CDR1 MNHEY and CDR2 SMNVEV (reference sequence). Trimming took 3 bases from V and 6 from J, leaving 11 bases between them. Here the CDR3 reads CASSFSITAGELFF. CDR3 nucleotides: TGTGCCAGCAGTTTCAGTATCACCGCCGGGGAGCTGTTTTTT.

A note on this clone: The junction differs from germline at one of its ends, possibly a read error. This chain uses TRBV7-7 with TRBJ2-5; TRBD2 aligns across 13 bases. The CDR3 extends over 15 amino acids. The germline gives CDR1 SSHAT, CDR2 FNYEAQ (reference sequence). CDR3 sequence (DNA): TGTGCTAGCAGCCGGACTAGCGGGAGTACAGAGACCCAGTACTTC. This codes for CASSRTSGSTETQYF.